This TCR beta chain originates from a study of cytomegalovirus exposure and HLA in healthy donors. Study overall: A preliminary data release comprised roughly 80 million unique TCRs obtained from HLA-typed donors. There were some 400 genotyped donors. Of these, 75% to 85% fell in the genetic ancestry cluster associated with self-reported Caucasian donors. Study-wide points: Across all donors, roughly uniform sequencing depth was an assumption of the presence/absence analyses. Later genetic work tied a missense DCLRE1C variant to beta-chain V and J trimming.

This clone was seen only once. What it binds is not known. PCR amplification relied on 60 Vbeta primers (plus 13 Jbeta primers). Repertoires were generated with immunoSEQ multiplex PCR, while TCRdb's copy carries only in-frame clones and drops some. The sample consists of about 140,000 clones, 76% of them appearing once. This CDR3 contains 17 residues. Germline CDR1 and CDR2: LNHDA and SQIVND (reference sequence). V lost 5 bases, J lost 8 bases, and 17 bases stayed unmatched. J is TRBJ1-4 and V is TRBV19; the match to TRBD1 covers 7 bases. Sequencing was performed on PBMCs. The clonotype originates from a man between 35 and 55 years old in good health and CMV-seronegative. The CDR3 spells CASSGLLTGLDREKLFF. As DNA, the CDR3 is TGTGCCAGTAGTGGATTACTGACAGGGCTCGATCGGGAAAAACTGTTTTTT.